The 10 T cell receptor beta chains listed next were all sequenced from one sample in a study of CD4+ T cells in melanoma. The protocol was immunoSEQ multiplex PCR, while the TCRdb copy is restricted to in-frame clones and leaves out a portion. Here the sample spans some 47,000 clones, 85% to 90% being singletons. Sequences were obtained from peripheral blood. The receptor source for this set is a human donor with melanoma.

The rearrangement links TRBV16 to TRBJ1-5; 7 nucleotides line up with TRBD1. The germline V gene encodes CDR1 KGHSY and CDR2 FQNENV. Trimming cost V 0 bases and J 5 bases; bases outside gene matches: 4. The CDR3 loop spans 15 amino acids. The CDR3 sequence is CASSQSYRGDQPQHF. CDR3 bases: TGTGCCAGCAGCCAATCGTACAGGGGAGATCAGCCCCAGCATTTT.

This clone has just one count. This chain links TRBV21-1 with TRBJ1-5; the table's D gene call, TRBD1, was not cross checked with the DNA. TRBV21-1 is noted as a pseudogene. The CDR3 has 17 residues. The CDR3 nucleotides read TGTGCCAGCAGCACCTGGGACAGGGGGCGAACTAATCAGCCCCAGCATTTT. Translated, it gives CASSTWDRGRTNQPQHF.

The chain couples TRBV11-2 to TRBJ1-1; 7 bases are shared with TRBD1. Germline V CDR1 and CDR2: SGHAT, FQNNGV. V shed 5 bases and J 5 bases; nucleotides not matched to a gene: 8. The CDR3 length is 14 residues. The CDR3 here is CASSAQQGQTEAFF. The CDR3 DNA sequence: TGTGCCAGCAGCGCACAACAGGGGCAGACTGAAGCTTTCTTT.

This rearrangement joins TRBV18 to TRBJ1-1; no firm D call. The CDR3 sequence is 12 residues long. Germline CDR1 and CDR2: KGHSH and LQKENI. Trimming took off 2 bases at V and 0 bases at J, with 1 base between the two ends. The chain's CDR3 is CASSPLNTEAFF. For the CDR3, the DNA is TGTGCCAGCTCACCATTGAACACTGAAGCTTTCTTT. Drawing the rest from reference TRBV18 and TRBJ1-1, the complete variable domain is NAGVMQNPRHLVRRRGQEARLRCSPMKGHSHVYWYRQLPEEGLKFMVYLQKENIIDESGMPKERFSAEFPKEGPSILRIQQVVRGDSAAYFCASSPLNTEAFFGQGTRLTVV.

Comment on this clone: At one of its ends the junction is not consistent with the germline gene, which may arise from a read error. The chain recombines TRBV30 with TRBJ2-7; D ambiguous. Per germline, CDR1 GTSNPN and CDR2 SVGIG (reference sequence). The CDR3 has 11 residues. The DNA of the CDR3 is TGTGCCTGGAGGGATAACTACGAGCAGTGCTTC. This codes for CAWRDNYEQCF.

The chain has TRBV6-6 and TRBJ2-3, with D maybe TRBD1 (6 bases). This CDR3 region has 14 residues. Germline V CDR1 and CDR2: MNHNY, SVGAGI (reference sequence). V was pared by 0 bases and J by 5 bases, with 9 bases between. This chain's CDR3 is CASSYSSRGDTQYF. The CDR3 DNA reads TGTGCCAGCAGTTACTCGAGCAGGGGAGATACGCAGTATTTT.

The chain recombines TRBV6-6 with TRBJ2-7; 8 nucleotides align to TRBD1. The J segment lost 4 bases and the V segment lost 0 bases, leaving 5 bases of the junction unmatched. There are 15 residues in the CDR3. Germline-derived CDR1 and CDR2 are MNHNY and SVGAGI (reference sequence). Here the CDR3 reads CASSYSDRVVYEQYF. DNA of the CDR3: TGTGCCAGCAGTTACTCGGACAGGGTCGTGTACGAGCAGTACTTC.

This clone occurred once. V gene TRBV9 combines with J gene TRBJ2-2; 8 bases match TRBD2. CDR3 length equals 16 residues. Germline-derived CDR1 and CDR2 are SGDLS and YYNGEE. Trimming cost V 2 bases and J 9 bases; bases outside gene matches: 12. CDR3 sequence: CASSVFALADHRELFF. CDR3 in DNA: TGTGCCAGCAGCGTCTTCGCACTAGCGGACCACCGGGAGCTGTTTTTT.

The V and J genes are TRBV14 and TRBJ1-2; D may be TRBD1 (5 bases). The V and J ends lost 0 bases and 3 bases respectively, with 11 bases between them. The V gene's germline CDR1 is SGHDN and CDR2 FVKESK. This CDR3 is 15 amino acids long. The CDR3 loop reads CASSQDQTAYYGYTF. The CDR3 region has the DNA TGTGCCAGCAGCCAAGACCAGACAGCTTACTATGGCTACACCTTC.

This clone appeared a few times. This rearrangement joins TRBV7-3 to TRBJ2-2; maybe TRBD2 (6 bases). The length of the CDR3 is 15 residues. The ends were cut back, 1 base at V and 4 bases at J, with 10 bases in the middle. In germline, CDR1 is SGHTA, CDR2 FQGTGA. The CDR3 protein is CASSLISGVTGELFF. CDR3 coding DNA: TGTGCCAGCAGCTTAATTTCGGGGGTCACCGGGGAGCTGTTTTTT.